Listed here are 21 T cell receptor beta chains from one sample, sequenced in a study of blood T cell repertoires in COVID-19. Assay used: immunoSEQ multiplex PCR; TCRdb lists only in-frame clones, some missing. This sample carries roughly 49,000 clones, around 84% of them seen once, and the ten largest clones take about 4%. The sample was peripheral blood. The receptor set was obtained from a man at least 80 years old with active COVID-19.

This clone was found a few times. The chain couples TRBV7-3 to TRBJ2-7, with 8 positions matching TRBD2. Trimming cost V 3 bases and J 2 bases; bases outside gene matches: 3. CDR3 length equals 14 residues. Germline V gives CDR1 SGHTA, CDR2 FQGTGA. CDR3 nucleotide sequence: TGTGCCAGCAGCTTTACTAGCGGCCCCTACGAGCAGTACTTC. Amino acid sequence: CASSFTSGPYEQYF.

This chain links TRBV19 with TRBJ1-5; TRBD1 agrees at 8 bases. Trimming took 5 bases from V and 5 from J; bases not matched to a gene: 8. Germline loops: CDR1 LNHDA, CDR2 SQIVND (reference sequence). The CDR3 sequence is 15 residues long. CDR3 loop: CASSPRQGRDQPQHF. The CDR3 region has the DNA TGTGCCAGTAGTCCGCGACAGGGGAGGGATCAGCCCCAGCATTTT.

The rearrangement joins TRBV9 to TRBJ1-1; no clear D gene. The CDR3 has 14 amino acids. The germline V gene has CDR1 SGDLS and CDR2 YYNGEE. V lost 0 bases to trimming and J lost 3 bases, with 9 bases between them. CDR3 in DNA: TGTGCCAGCAGCGTAGTGGCCACCCACACTGAAGCTTTCTTT. Amino acid sequence: CASSVVATHTEAFF.

The chain links TRBV5-5 to TRBJ2-2; the match to TRBD2 covers 9 bases. Germline CDR1 reads SGHKS; CDR2 reads YYEKEE (reference sequence). The CDR3 contains 17 residues. V lost 0 bases to trimming and J lost 4 bases; unmatched junction nucleotides: 7. CDR3 nucleotides: TGTGCCAGCAGCTTGGCGTGGACTAGCGTGAGCACCGGGGAGCTGTTTTTT. Protein: CASSLAWTSVSTGELFF.

The V and J genes are TRBV10-2 and TRBJ2-7, with 9 bases identical to TRBD2. Trimming cost V 2 bases and J 2 bases; bases outside gene matches: 7. Germline V lookup: CDR1 WSHSY, CDR2 SAAADI. CDR3 length equals 16 residues. CDR3 nucleotides: TGCGCCAGCAGTGAGAAGTCTAGCGGGGCCACCTACGAGCAGTACTTC. Amino acid sequence: CASSEKSSGATYEQYF.

Only one count was recorded for this clone. This rearrangement joins TRBV5-1 to TRBJ2-7; 10 nucleotides line up with TRBD1. CDR1 and CDR2 from the germline V gene are SGHRS and YFSETQ. Unmatched junction bases numbered 2, after V lost 3 bases and J lost 2 bases. The length of the CDR3 is 14 residues. The CDR3 loop reads CASSSGQGAYEQYF. CDR3 coding DNA: TGCGCCAGCAGCTCCGGACAGGGGGCCTACGAGCAGTACTTC.

This CDR3 reads CASSLAGQAGYTF. The CDR3 DNA reads TGTGCCAGCAGCTTAGCGGGACAGGCAGGCTACACCTTC. The chain links TRBV7-9 to TRBJ1-2, with 8 positions matching TRBD1. V gave up 0 bases and J gave up 8 bases; unmatched junction bases: 2. The germline CDR1 and CDR2 sequences are SEHNR and FQNEAQ (reference sequence). The CDR3 has 13 amino acids. Looking up the rest from reference TRBV7-9 and TRBJ1-2 gives the full variable domain: DTGVSQNPRHKITKRGQNVTFRCDPISEHNRLYWYRQTLGQGPEFLTYFQNEAQLEKSRLLSDRFSAERPKGSFSTLEIQRTEQGDSAMYLCASSLAGQAGYTFGSGTRLTVV.

The sample holds a few counts of this clone. The rearrangement uses TRBV15 and TRBJ2-1; 10 bases are a match to TRBD2. The ends lost 5 bases at V and 0 bases at J; junction bases unmatched: 10. In germline, CDR1 is LNHNV, CDR2 YYDKDF (reference sequence). The CDR3 loop spans 18 amino acids. The CDR3 region has the DNA TGTGCCACCAGCCTGAGGACTAGCGGCGGGAGCTCCTACAATGAGCAGTTCTTC. Translated: CATSLRTSGGSSYNEQFF.

This rearrangement joins TRBV19 to TRBJ2-5, with 7 bases matching TRBD1. This CDR3 region has 17 residues. The junction had 14 bases not matched to a gene; V was cut back by 4 bases and J by 3 bases. Germline CDR1 reads LNHDA; CDR2 reads SQIVND (reference sequence). CDR3 nucleotide sequence: TGTGCCAGTAGTAAAAGACAGGGAATTCGCCTGAAAGAGACCCAGTACTTC. This codes for CASSKRQGIRLKETQYF. Using reference TRBV19 and TRBJ2-5 for the parts outside the CDR3, the full variable domain is DGGITQSPKYLFRKEGQNVTLSCEQNLNHDAMYWYRQDPGQGLRLIYYSQIVNDFQKGDIAEGYSVSREKKESFPLTVTSAQKNPTAFYLCASSKRQGIRLKETQYFGPGTRLLVL.

The rearrangement joins TRBV6-2 or TRBV6-3 to TRBJ2-3; 10 bases are a match to TRBD1. Per the germline V gene, CDR1 is MNHEY and CDR2 is SVGEGT. The trim removed 4 bases at V and 4 bases at J, leaving 5 bases unmatched. This CDR3 is built from 15 residues. CDR3 loop: CASSLSTGGPDTQYF. Here the CDR3 DNA reads TGTGCCAGCAGTTTGTCGACAGGGGGCCCAGATACGCAGTATTTT.

This chain connects TRBV30 to TRBJ2-3, with 8 bases that match TRBD1. CDR1 GTSNPN and CDR2 SVGIG come from the germline V gene (reference sequence). The J segment lost 3 bases and the V segment lost 4 bases, leaving 3 bases of the junction unmatched. This CDR3 is built from 13 residues. CDR3 loop: CAWTRTGTDTQYF. CDR3 nucleotides: TGTGCCTGGACCCGGACAGGGACAGATACGCAGTATTTT.

The chain combines TRBV24-1 with TRBJ1-5; D is unresolved. Germline CDR1 reads KGHDR; CDR2 reads SFDVKD. The CDR3 has 21 residues. The ends were cut back, 8 bases at V and 6 bases at J, with 37 bases in the middle. CDR3 sequence: CATKGPTRSHQYHYWSQPQHF. The CDR3 bases are TGTGCCACCAAAGGCCCCACACGTAGCCACCAGTATCACTATTGGAGTCAGCCCCAGCATTTT.

The J gene is TRBJ1-2, the V gene TRBV3-1 (or the pseudogene TRBV3-2), with D hard to call. The CDR3 sequence is 12 residues long. The germline gives CDR1 LGHDT, CDR2 YNNKEL (reference sequence). Trimming removed 3 bases at V and 6 bases at J, with 8 bases between. CDR3 loop: CASSHVPDGYTF. CDR3 sequence (DNA): TGTGCCAGCAGCCATGTGCCAGATGGCTACACCTTC.

The chain employs TRBV5-1 and TRBJ2-1, with D hard to call. The V and J ends lost 4 bases and 2 bases respectively, with 4 bases between them. The CDR3 totals 12 residues. In germline, CDR1 is SGHRS, CDR2 YFSETQ. CDR3 DNA sequence: TGCGCCAGCAGCCTCCCCTACAATGAGCAGTTCTTC. Its protein is CASSLPYNEQFF.

The gene calls are TRBV7-6 and TRBJ2-7; 12 bases fit TRBD1. The length of the CDR3 is 16 residues. V lost 0 bases and J lost 7; bases outside the gene matches: 7. Germline-derived CDR1 and CDR2 are SGHVS and FNYEAQ. The chain's CDR3 is CASSLASGTGGGEQYF. DNA of the CDR3: TGTGCCAGCAGCTTAGCATCCGGGACAGGGGGCGGTGAGCAGTACTTC.

A single count supports this clone. This chain links TRBV14 with TRBJ2-7, with D hard to call. Looked up from germline, CDR1 is SGHDN and CDR2 is FVKESK. This CDR3 is 12 amino acids long. V was trimmed by 3 bases and J by 4 bases, leaving 7 bases between them. For the CDR3, the DNA is TGTGCCAGCAGCCACAGTGTGTACGAGCAGTACTTC. It is translated as CASSHSVYEQYF.

J is TRBJ1-2 and V is TRBV5-8; TRBD1 aligns across 9 bases. Looked up from germline, CDR1 is SGHTS and CDR2 is YDEGEE. V lost 1 base and J lost 7; bases outside the gene matches: 14. CDR3 length: 17 residues. CDR3 loop: CASSLFGTDRGSSGYTF. Here the CDR3 DNA reads TGTGCCAGCAGCTTGTTTGGGACGGACAGGGGTTCATCTGGCTACACCTTC.

The chain joins TRBV12-5 to TRBJ2-3; D gene unclear. Trimming took off 1 base at V and 6 bases at J, with 8 bases between the two ends. This CDR3 has 13 amino acids. The germline CDR1 and CDR2 sequences are LGHNT and FRNRAP. The CDR3 protein is CASGLELGDTQYF. The CDR3 DNA reads TGTGCTAGTGGTTTGGAGCTTGGTGATACGCAGTATTTT.

The rearrangement uses TRBV6-5 and TRBJ2-1, with D perhaps matching TRBD1 (5 bases). CDR1 MNHEY and CDR2 SVGAGI come from the germline V gene. The CDR3 consists of 12 residues. Trimming removed 6 bases at V and 5 bases at J, with 8 bases between. Here the CDR3 reads CASRRGDNEQFF. CDR3 nucleotide sequence: TGTGCCAGCAGAAGGGGCGACAATGAGCAGTTCTTC.

The gene calls are TRBV5-1 and TRBJ2-1; no definite D call. Germline V gives CDR1 SGHRS, CDR2 YFSETQ. This CDR3 has 15 residues. Trimming left V 0 bases short and J 1 base short, with 8 bases between. The CDR3 coding sequence is TGCGCCAGCAGCTTGGACAGTGGGTCCTACAATGAGCAGTTCTTC. Its translation: CASSLDSGSYNEQFF.

The chain links TRBV10-3 to TRBJ2-3, with D perhaps TRBD2 (7 bases). With 10 bases removed from V and 2 bases from J, the gap between germline ends came to 25 bases. This CDR3 is 17 amino acids long. CDR1 and CDR2 from the germline V gene are ENHRY and SYGVKD. The CDR3 coding sequence is TGTGCCACCGCCTTACATTCGGGGGCGGGAGACACAGATACGCAGTATTTT. Protein product: CATALHSGAGDTDTQYF.